Listed below are T cell receptor beta chains from one sample, sequenced in a study of tumor-infiltrating lymphocytes in primary liver carcinoma. TCRdb recomputed calls from the multiplex PCR reads with MiXCR, one row per CDR3 protein. The sample has about 310,000 distinct CDR3 sequences; around 50% are singletons. Material: peripheral blood. The receptors shown here come from a young woman with primary liver carcinoma and hepatitis B virus infection. Each CDR3 is given with its conserved first and last residue. A D gene is named only where the DNA matches it firmly. A clone size is listed for some rows: how often the clone was seen (once, few, many), or a class if it is expanded.

j_gene: TRBJ2-7
v_gene: TRBV29-1
abundance: many
d_gene: -
CDR3aa: CSVGQSTYEQYF
CDR3nt: TGCAGCGTTGGACAGTCGACCTACGAGCAGTACTTC

j_gene: TRBJ1-3
v_gene: TRBV11-2
abundance: many
d_gene: -
CDR3aa: CASSNTGITGNTIYF
CDR3nt: TGTGCCAGCAGTAATACAGGCATAACTGGAAACACCATATATTTT

j_gene: TRBJ2-1
v_gene: TRBV5-1
abundance: -
d_gene: -
CDR3aa: CASSLSVGGVVYNEQFF
CDR3nt: TGCGCCAGCAGCTTGTCCGTCGGCGGAGTGGTATACAATGAGCAGTTCTTC

j_gene: TRBJ2-3
v_gene: TRBV14
abundance: -
d_gene: TRBD2
CDR3aa: CASSHLLAGTDTQYF
CDR3nt: TGTGCCAGCAGCCACCTCTTAGCGGGAACAGATACGCAGTATTTT

j_gene: TRBJ1-1
v_gene: TRBV5-1
abundance: -
d_gene: -
CDR3aa: CASSLASGARSTEAFF
CDR3nt: TGCGCCAGCAGCTTGGCGTCTGGGGCCAGGTCCACTGAAGCTTTCTTT

j_gene: TRBJ2-3
v_gene: TRBV30
abundance: -
d_gene: -
CDR3aa: CAWSALASFSMQYF
CDR3nt: TGTGCCTGGAGTGCTCTAGCGAGTTTCAGCATGCAGTATTTT

j_gene: TRBJ2-1
v_gene: TRBV6-5
abundance: many
d_gene: -
CDR3aa: CASSEFDSYNEQFF
CDR3nt: TGTGCCAGCAGTGAATTTGACAGCTACAATGAGCAGTTCTTC

j_gene: TRBJ1-1
v_gene: TRBV11-2
abundance: many
d_gene: -
CDR3aa: CASSLDQVNTEAFF
CDR3nt: TGTGCCAGCAGCTTAGATCAGGTGAACACTGAAGCTTTCTTT

j_gene: TRBJ2-5
v_gene: TRBV6-2/TRBV6-3
abundance: -
d_gene: TRBD2
CDR3aa: CASSYGGGRRSETQYF
CDR3nt: TGTGCCAGCAGTTACGGGGGCGGGAGGAGATCAGAGACCCAGTACTTC

j_gene: TRBJ2-5
v_gene: TRBV6-2/TRBV6-3
abundance: -
d_gene: -
CDR3aa: CASSYSMSQETQYF
CDR3nt: TGTGCCAGCAGTTACTCGATGAGCCAAGAGACCCAGTACTTC

j_gene: TRBJ2-1
v_gene: TRBV6-5
abundance: -
d_gene: -
CDR3aa: CASRRDFYEQFF
CDR3nt: TGTGCCAGCAGGCGGGACTTCTACGAGCAGTTCTTC

j_gene: TRBJ1-1
v_gene: TRBV12-3/TRBV12-4
abundance: -
d_gene: TRBD1
CDR3aa: CASSPVPGQFWEAFF
CDR3nt: TGTGCCAGCAGTCCTGTCCCGGGACAGTTTTGGGAAGCTTTCTTT

j_gene: TRBJ2-7
v_gene: TRBV6-1
abundance: -
d_gene: -
CDR3aa: CASGAYLGNYEQYF
CDR3nt: TGTGCCAGCGGTGCTTATCTTGGTAACTACGAGCAGTACTTC

j_gene: TRBJ2-3
v_gene: TRBV29-1
abundance: -
d_gene: -
CDR3aa: CSAEGEAPTDMQYF
CDR3nt: TGCAGCGCTGAAGGGGAGGCTCCCACAGATATGCAGTATTTT

j_gene: TRBJ2-1
v_gene: TRBV4-1
abundance: -
d_gene: -
CDR3aa: CASSPGGTCSYYEQFF
CDR3nt: TGCGCCAGCAGCCCCGGTGGAACATGCTCCTACTATGAGCAGTTCTTC

j_gene: TRBJ2-1
v_gene: TRBV7-9
abundance: -
d_gene: TRBD2
CDR3aa: CASSSSRPTSGRLNEQFF
CDR3nt: TGTGCCAGCAGCTCCTCTCGCCCGACTAGCGGGAGATTAAATGAGCAGTTCTTC

j_gene: TRBJ2-2
v_gene: TRBV24-1
abundance: -
d_gene: TRBD2
CDR3aa: CATSETSPVGLGGELFF
CDR3nt: TGTGCCACCAGTGAAACCAGCCCTGTCGGACTAGGCGGGGAGCTGTTTTTT

j_gene: TRBJ2-7
v_gene: TRBV4-2
abundance: few
d_gene: -
CDR3aa: CASSQDGVWTRGSYEQYF
CDR3nt: TGTGCCAGCAGCCAAGATGGGGTGTGGACGCGGGGCTCCTACGAGCAGTACTTC

j_gene: TRBJ1-1
v_gene: TRBV7-9
abundance: -
d_gene: -
CDR3aa: CASGLGSGMNTEAFF
CDR3nt: TGTGCCAGCGGCTTAGGGTCAGGGATGAACACTGAAGCTTTCTTT

j_gene: TRBJ2-1
v_gene: TRBV11-2
abundance: -
d_gene: TRBD2
CDR3aa: CANSYGTSGYNEQFF
CDR3nt: TGTGCCAACAGCTACGGGACTAGCGGATACAATGAGCAGTTCTTC

j_gene: TRBJ2-5
v_gene: TRBV28
abundance: -
d_gene: TRBD1
CDR3aa: CASSTRTGRIQGTQYF
CDR3nt: TGTGCCAGCAGTACAAGGACAGGGCGTATTCAAGGGACCCAGTACTTC

j_gene: TRBJ1-5
v_gene: TRBV28
abundance: few
d_gene: -
CDR3aa: CASSLGHSLGGNQPQHF
CDR3nt: TGTGCCAGCAGTTTGGGGCATTCCCTTGGGGGCAATCAGCCCCAGCATTTT

j_gene: TRBJ1-2
v_gene: TRBV6-5
abundance: many
d_gene: -
CDR3aa: CASRGSTGNYGYTF
CDR3nt: TGTGCCAGCAGGGGGTCTACAGGGAACTATGGCTACACCTTC

j_gene: TRBJ1-2
v_gene: TRBV29-1
abundance: many
d_gene: TRBD1
CDR3aa: CSVEVQGKGGYTF
CDR3nt: TGCAGCGTTGAAGTACAGGGGAAGGGAGGCTACACCTTC

j_gene: TRBJ2-1
v_gene: TRBV7-9
abundance: -
d_gene: -
CDR3aa: CDSSLGQGWEQFF
CDR3nt: TGTGACAGCAGCTTAGGGCAGGGCTGGGAGCAGTTCTTC

j_gene: TRBJ2-2
v_gene: TRBV6-1
abundance: few
d_gene: TRBD2
CDR3aa: CASSELAGVRTGELFF
CDR3nt: TGTGCCAGCAGTGAACTAGCGGGAGTACGAACCGGGGAGCTGTTTTTT

j_gene: TRBJ2-3
v_gene: TRBV7-9
abundance: -
d_gene: TRBD2
CDR3aa: CASSFSAGVGDTQYF
CDR3nt: TGTGCCAGCAGCTTTAGCGCGGGAGTGGGAGATACGCAGTATTTT

j_gene: TRBJ2-1
v_gene: TRBV5-4
abundance: few
d_gene: -
CDR3aa: CASSLGFYESSYNEQFF
CDR3nt: TGTGCCAGCAGCTTGGGATTCTATGAGAGCTCCTACAATGAGCAGTTCTTC

j_gene: TRBJ2-1
v_gene: TRBV12-3/TRBV12-4
abundance: -
d_gene: -
CDR3aa: CASSFFGSQSNEQFF
CDR3nt: TGTGCCAGCAGTTTTTTCGGGTCTCAGAGTAATGAGCAGTTCTTC

j_gene: TRBJ2-7
v_gene: TRBV5-6
abundance: -
d_gene: -
CDR3aa: CASSLLMLDSIEQYF
CDR3nt: TGTGCCAGCAGCTTACTCATGTTAGACTCTATCGAGCAGTACTTC

j_gene: TRBJ2-5
v_gene: TRBV6-2/TRBV6-3
abundance: -
d_gene: -
CDR3aa: CASSQPTGQDKETQYF
CDR3nt: TGTGCCAGCAGCCAACCCACGGGACAAGATAAAGAGACCCAGTACTTC

j_gene: TRBJ2-5
v_gene: TRBV7-9
abundance: few
d_gene: -
CDR3aa: CASSRLYF
CDR3nt: TGTGCCAGCAGCCGGTTGTACTTC

j_gene: TRBJ1-1
v_gene: TRBV6-5
abundance: many
d_gene: -
CDR3aa: CASSYSGGNTEAFF
CDR3nt: TGTGCCAGCAGTTACTCTGGGGGGAACACTGAAGCTTTCTTT

j_gene: TRBJ1-1
v_gene: TRBV6-5
abundance: once
d_gene: -
CDR3aa: CASSYGGVDTEAFF
CDR3nt: TGTGCCAGCAGTTACGGTGGGGTGGACACTGAAGCTTTCTTT

j_gene: TRBJ1-5
v_gene: TRBV30
abundance: -
d_gene: -
CDR3aa: CAWSKYQGRQPQHF
CDR3nt: TGTGCCTGGAGTAAGTATCAGGGACGCCAGCCCCAGCATTTT

j_gene: TRBJ2-7
v_gene: TRBV29-1
abundance: many
d_gene: -
CDR3aa: CSVELARGYEQYF
CDR3nt: TGCAGCGTAGAGCTCGCCAGGGGCTACGAGCAGTACTTC

j_gene: TRBJ1-2
v_gene: TRBV5-5
abundance: many
d_gene: TRBD1
CDR3aa: CASSRDRDGYTF
CDR3nt: TGTGCCAGCAGCAGAGACAGGGACGGCTACACCTTC

j_gene: TRBJ1-3
v_gene: TRBV6-6
abundance: -
d_gene: -
CDR3aa: CASSLPWEGWIGNTIYF
CDR3nt: TGTGCCAGCAGTCTTCCGTGGGAGGGGTGGATTGGAAACACCATATATTTT

j_gene: TRBJ1-4
v_gene: TRBV4-1
abundance: -
d_gene: TRBD1
CDR3aa: CTSSLERGRPATNEKLFF
CDR3nt: TGCACCAGCAGCCTAGAGAGGGGGCGGCCGGCAACTAATGAAAAACTGTTTTTT

j_gene: TRBJ2-3
v_gene: TRBV10-3
abundance: -
d_gene: -
CDR3aa: CAIRSSGLEKTDTQYF
CDR3nt: TGTGCCATCAGATCGTCCGGGCTGGAGAAGACAGATACGCAGTATTTT

j_gene: TRBJ2-3
v_gene: TRBV6-5
abundance: few
d_gene: -
CDR3aa: CASSSLGLDTDTQYF
CDR3nt: TGTGCCAGCAGCTCCCTGGGGCTTGACACAGATACGCAGTATTTT

j_gene: TRBJ1-1
v_gene: TRBV7-8
abundance: -
d_gene: -
CDR3aa: CASSTSWQGNTETFF
CDR3nt: TGTGCCAGCAGTACCTCATGGCAGGGGAACACTGAAACTTTCTTT

j_gene: TRBJ2-7
v_gene: TRBV11-2
abundance: -
d_gene: TRBD2
CDR3aa: CASCLVRGTRQDHERYF
CDR3nt: TGTGCCAGCTGCTTAGTTCGGGGGACTAGACAGGACCACGAGCGGTACTTC

j_gene: TRBJ2-1
v_gene: TRBV7-8
abundance: few
d_gene: -
CDR3aa: CASSLTSRAYNEQFF
CDR3nt: TGTGCCAGCAGCCTAACTAGCAGGGCCTACAATGAGCAGTTCTTC

j_gene: TRBJ2-2
v_gene: TRBV29-1
abundance: many
d_gene: -
CDR3aa: CSLLGGTGELFF
CDR3nt: TGCAGCCTCTTAGGGGGGACCGGGGAGCTGTTTTTT

j_gene: TRBJ2-5
v_gene: TRBV18
abundance: few
d_gene: -
CDR3aa: CASSPPSARETQYF
CDR3nt: TGTGCCAGCTCACCACCGAGTGCGAGAGAGACCCAGTACTTC

j_gene: TRBJ2-3
v_gene: TRBV6-2/TRBV6-3
abundance: many
d_gene: TRBD2
CDR3aa: CASRTSGRADTQYF
CDR3nt: TGTGCCAGCAGAACTAGCGGGAGAGCCGATACGCAGTATTTT

j_gene: TRBJ2-1
v_gene: TRBV7-9
abundance: few
d_gene: -
CDR3aa: CASSSWGLGNEQFF
CDR3nt: TGTGCCAGCAGCTCTTGGGGTCTTGGGAATGAGCAGTTCTTC

j_gene: TRBJ2-1
v_gene: TRBV12-3/TRBV12-4
abundance: many
d_gene: TRBD1
CDR3aa: CASSSTWTGGRHEQFF
CDR3nt: TGTGCCAGCAGTTCAACCTGGACAGGGGGACGGCATGAGCAGTTCTTC